These 16 T cell receptor beta chains were all obtained from the same sample, sequenced in a study of shared clonotypes between healthy human individuals. Produced via immunoSEQ multiplex PCR; TCRdb's table is partial and in-frame only. The sample lists around 990,000 clones, roughly 80% occurring once. The material sequenced was memory CD4+ T cells from PBMCs. Subset specified: CD45RA-negative fraction. The receptors come from a man aged 18 to 29 in good health. Some clones in this sample may be carry-over from other donors' samples.

The DNA of the CDR3 is TGTGCCAGCAGACTGGCCCTAGCGGGAGGCTACGAGCAGTACTTC. Translated, it gives CASRLALAGGYEQYF. The chain joins TRBV6-5 to TRBJ2-7; 11 bases match TRBD2. The CDR3 has 15 residues. Germline trimming cut 6 bases from V and 3 bases from J; bases unmatched to any gene: 7. CDR1 and CDR2 (germline): MNHEY, SVGAGI.

V usage is TRBV11-3 and J usage is TRBJ2-3, with TRBD2 identical over 7 bases. Germline loops: CDR1 SGHNT, CDR2 YENEEA. V lost 0 bases and J lost 2; bases outside the gene matches: 14. The CDR3 spans 19 residues. CDR3 protein: CASSLDISRSSGSTDTQYF. As DNA, the CDR3 is TGTGCCAGCAGCTTAGATATTAGTAGGTCTAGCGGCTCCACAGATACGCAGTATTTT.

This sequence joins TRBV9 and TRBJ2-5; D is possibly TRBD2 (5 bases). Trimming took 4 bases from V and 4 from J, leaving 14 bases between them. Per the germline V gene, CDR1 is SGDLS and CDR2 is YYNGEE. The CDR3 is 14 amino acids. The CDR3 DNA is TGTGCCAGCAGCACAACTAGTTTGTCAGAGACCCAGTACTTC. Translated: CASSTTSLSETQYF.

As concerns this clone: Within the sample, other DNA sequences also encode this same CDR3. The rearrangement links TRBV29-1 to TRBJ1-4; the D gene is possibly TRBD1 (5 bases). The CDR3 extends over 13 amino acids. Germline CDR1 and CDR2: SQVTM and ANQGSEA. V lost 0 bases to trimming and J lost 8 bases, with 10 bases between them. In nucleotides, the CDR3 is TGCAGCGTTGAAGAGGGACTGGGCGAAAAACTGTTTTTT. Protein: CSVEEGLGEKLFF.

This chain joins TRBV11-3 and TRBJ2-7; TRBD1 might be the D (6 bases). The ends were cut back, 5 bases at V and 6 bases at J, with 8 bases in the middle. CDR1 is SGHNT, CDR2 YENEEA, per germline. The CDR3 has 11 residues. The chain's CDR3 is CASSKGGEQYF. The CDR3 region has the DNA TGTGCCAGCAGCAAAGGGGGCGAGCAGTACTTC.

This rearrangement joins TRBV25-1 to TRBJ2-7; the D is unclear. The CDR3 covers 13 residues. The V end was cut by 6 bases, the J end by 0 bases, with 9 bases between. Germline V gives CDR1 MGHDK, CDR2 SYGVNS. CDR3 in amino acids: CASRPGSSYEQYF. The CDR3, as DNA: TGTGCCAGCAGACCCGGCAGCTCCTACGAGCAGTACTTC.

The chain has TRBV10-3 and TRBJ1-2; D is uncertain. The germline V gene encodes CDR1 ENHRY and CDR2 SYGVKD. Trimming took 4 bases from V and 2 from J, leaving 8 bases between them. CDR3 length: 13 amino acids. For the CDR3, the DNA is TGTGCCATCAGTGCAGACCCCAACTATGGCTACACCTTC. Translating it yields CAISADPNYGYTF.

The chain is built from TRBV5-1 and TRBJ1-2; a weak D match, TRBD1 (6 bases). V was trimmed by 4 bases and J by 2 bases, leaving 15 bases between them. In germline, CDR1 is SGHRS, CDR2 YFSETQ. The CDR3 spans 15 residues. CDR3 residues: CASSGTLGQNYGYTF. The CDR3 nucleotides are TGCGCCAGCAGCGGGACCCTGGGACAAAACTATGGCTACACCTTC.

The genes are TRBV2 and TRBJ1-1, with D tentatively TRBD1 (6 bases). Germline V gene data show CDR1 as SNHLY and CDR2 as FYNNEI. This CDR3 spans 12 amino acids. Trimming took 2 bases from V and 12 from J, leaving 13 bases between them. The CDR3 region has the DNA TGTGCCAGCAGTGAAACGGGCCAGGGGACTTTCTTT. Translating gives CASSETGQGTFF.

The chain combines TRBV10-3 with TRBJ2-5; D unresolved. Germline V gene data show CDR1 as ENHRY and CDR2 as SYGVKD. The CDR3 loop spans 15 amino acids. The germline V and J ends were trimmed by 10 bases and 5 bases, with 23 bases remaining between them. CDR3: CATAYRAQPPETQYF. The CDR3 DNA sequence: TGTGCCACCGCTTACCGGGCCCAACCGCCGGAGACCCAGTACTTC.

The chain employs TRBV28 and TRBJ2-5; 8 positions match TRBD1. The CDR3 has 17 residues. V trimming: 7 bases; J trimming: 5 bases; junction bases outside the gene matches: 18. Per the germline V gene, CDR1 is MDHEN and CDR2 is SYDVKM. CDR3 in amino acids: CASTPGQGRPLSETQYF. The CDR3, as DNA: TGTGCCAGCACCCCTGGACAGGGTCGGCCCTTGAGTGAGACCCAGTACTTC. Drawing the rest from reference TRBV28 and TRBJ2-5, the complete variable domain is DVKVTQSSRYLVKRTGEKVFLECVQDMDHENMFWYRQDPGLGLRLIYFSYDVKMKEKGDIPEGYSVSREKKERFSLILESASTNQTSMYLCASTPGQGRPLSETQYFGPGTRLLVL.

The chain links TRBV28 to TRBJ2-7; D is possibly TRBD2 (7 bases). Looked up from germline, CDR1 is MDHEN and CDR2 is SYDVKM. This CDR3 comprises 16 residues. V was clipped by 7 bases and J by 0 bases, with 19 bases between them. The DNA for the CDR3 is TGTGCCAGCACCCTGGGAGGGGGTGGGCTCTCCTACGAGCAGTACTTC. Protein: CASTLGGGGLSYEQYF.

The CDR3 sequence is CASSSGTGYRGNQPQHF. The CDR3 DNA is TGTGCCAGCAGTTCCGGGACAGGGTATCGAGGGAATCAGCCCCAGCATTTT. The V call is TRBV28, the J call TRBJ1-5; 9 nucleotides align to TRBD1. The CDR3 consists of 17 residues. With 4 bases clipped from V and 4 bases from J, the junction kept 11 bases outside the gene matches. Germline CDR1 and CDR2: MDHEN and SYDVKM. Filled out from reference TRBV28 and TRBJ1-5, the complete variable domain reads DVKVTQSSRYLVKRTGEKVFLECVQDMDHENMFWYRQDPGLGLRLIYFSYDVKMKEKGDIPEGYSVSREKKERFSLILESASTNQTSMYLCASSSGTGYRGNQPQHFGDGTRLSIL.

This chain connects TRBV11-2 to TRBJ1-4; 7 bases agree with TRBD1. The trim removed 1 base at V and 4 bases at J, leaving 3 bases unmatched. The CDR3 loop spans 15 amino acids. Germline-derived CDR1 and CDR2 are SGHAT and FQNNGV. CDR3 in DNA: TGTGCCAGCAGCTTAGTGCGGGACAGTAATGAAAAACTGTTTTTT. Translation gives CASSLVRDSNEKLFF.

The chain uses TRBV7-2 and TRBJ2-3; D is perhaps TRBD2 (5 bases). Germline assignment: CDR1 SGHTA and CDR2 FQGNSA. The CDR3 consists of 15 residues. V was pared by 7 bases and J by 4 bases, with 18 bases between. CDR3 sequence: CASNSVYWGADTQYF. The CDR3 DNA is TGTGCCAGCAACTCGGTGTATTGGGGAGCAGATACGCAGTATTTT.

This sequence joins TRBV5-5 and TRBJ1-3, with TRBD1 as a possible D gene (5 bases). Trimming shortened V by 2 bases and J by 8 bases, and 14 bases separated the two germline ends. Looked up from germline, CDR1 is SGHKS and CDR2 is YYEKEE (reference sequence). The CDR3 has 14 residues. CDR3 DNA: TGTGCCAGCAGCTTAAGGGGCCAGGCGGACACCATATATTTT. It specifies CASSLRGQADTIYF. The full variable domain, with the rest looked up from reference TRBV5-5 and TRBJ1-3, is DAGVTQSPTHLIKTRGQQVTLRCSPISGHKSVSWYQQVLGQGPQFIFQYYEKEERGRGNFPDRFSARQFPNYSSELNVNALLLGDSALYLCASSLRGQADTIYFGEGSWLTVV.